This note documents a single TCR beta chain sequence. Its antigen is currently not known. There are no base qualities to consult, and no much larger clone falls within one base. The data derive from a study of cytomegalovirus exposure and HLA in healthy donors listed by TCRdb under 2017. Looking at the study overall: The 500 to 800 repertoires of the first cohort and the 120 validation repertoires were produced on the same platform, according to a later analysis. The study aimed to test whether signatures of past pathogen exposure could be identified by cataloging public T cell receptors. In addition to the first cohort of roughly 670 subjects, a separate validation cohort of around 110 different subjects was used. The study combined high-throughput TCR immunosequencing, statistical association of individual TCRs with disease status, and machine learning to predict cytomegalovirus infection status. The paper's findings and limits, for the study overall: In both the original and validation cohorts, the classifier was reported to diagnose cytomegalovirus status with high specificity and sensitivity. Most TCR sequences were observed very rarely across donors, whereas some public TCRs were present in many individuals. In vitro tests confirmed that three of the cytomegalovirus-associated TCR beta chains recognize cytomegalovirus antigens. The validation cohort had no HLA typing available for a later analysis, so co-occurrence within that cohort was assessed over all 120 or so repertoires. It was suggested by the authors that the approach could potentially be generalized to other disease states and immunological phenotypes. In the study, 150 to 200 TCR beta chains were listed as associated with cytomegalovirus. Subsequent analysis determined that TCRs grouped into clusters in the first cohort also showed a tendency toward co-occurrence across the 120 validation repertoires, and roughly 94% of cluster scores exceeded 0.

Donors formed part of the validation cohort, which comprised 120 subjects and was distinct from the first cohort of 666 subjects. From the cysteine up to the phenylalanine, the CDR3 has a length of 14 residues. CDR3 DNA only is kept here, 42 bases in frame from base 1. CDR1 is given as SGHTA and CDR2 as FQGNSA, both from the germline V gene. From V the trimming removes 3 bases and from J it removes 7 bases, while the gene matches leave 8 bases of the junction unaccounted for. Receptor libraries were prepared by the immunoSEQ multiplex PCR assay. The authors' pipeline ran thus. A statistical classification framework was built for diagnosing cytomegalovirus status from the catalog of TCR beta chain sequences. Drawn from immuneACCESS, this table holds only the in-frame rearrangements with V and J called that TCRdb kept. Clones are partly lost; checked studies trace under half to an unresolved V gene and leave the rest unexplained. Clonal size and the V and J genes are those of that table, whereas D and trimming came from the DNA. The sample data list roughly 150,000 clones, and approximately 94% of these were observed just once. The ten largest clones represent about 2% of the sample.

This receptor chain uses TRBV7-2 and TRBJ1-2; 7 central nucleotides agree with TRBD1. This TCR derives from a man aged 18-30 years in good health and CMV-seropositive. Material: PBMCs. DNA sequence: TGTGCCAGCAGCTTGGTTAAACAGGGGACTGGCTACACCTTC. Its product reads: CASSLVKQGTGYTF.